A single sample is the source of the 7 T cell receptor beta chains below, sequenced in a study of cytomegalovirus exposure and HLA in healthy donors. The PCR used 60 Vbeta and 13 Jbeta primers. Measured with immunoSEQ multiplex PCR; TCRdb has only the in-frame clones, and not every one. Here the sample spans tens of thousands of clones, around 80% being singletons. Material for sequencing was PBMCs. The receptors shown here come from a male donor in good health and CMV-seropositive.

J is TRBJ2-3 and V is TRBV9, with unresolved D. This CDR3 contains 14 residues. The V end lost 0 bases, the J end lost 1 base, and 6 bases lay between the germline ends. Germline CDR1 SGDLS, CDR2 YYNGEE. The CDR3: CASSVERGTDTQYF. The CDR3 DNA is TGTGCCAGCAGCGTAGAACGAGGCACAGATACGCAGTATTTT.

The chain employs TRBV7-2 and TRBJ2-5; 13 nucleotides match TRBD2. J was trimmed by 7 bases and V by 5 bases; bases with no gene match: 10. The germline V gene encodes CDR1 SGHTA and CDR2 FQGNSA. CDR3 length: 16 amino acids. The CDR3 reads CASSPLAGGLGATQYF. CDR3 coding DNA: TGTGCCAGCAGCCCACTAGCGGGGGGGCTTGGGGCGACCCAGTACTTC.

CDR3 loop: CASSQEAHAGEQFF. CDR3 in DNA: TGCGCCAGCAGCCAAGAGGCTCATGCGGGTGAGCAGTTCTTC. V usage is TRBV4-1 and J usage is TRBJ2-1, with a weak D call TRBD2 (5 bases). Germline V gene sequence: CDR1 MGHRA, CDR2 YSYEKL. The CDR3 extends over 14 amino acids. The V end lost 0 bases, the J end lost 9 bases, and 12 bases lay between the germline ends.

The CDR3 bases are TGTGCCAGCAGTTTACAGAGGGAGCAGTTCTTC. Amino acids: CASSLQREQFF. The chain links TRBV27 to TRBJ2-1; D is unclear. V lost 2 bases to trimming and J lost 10 bases, with 6 bases between them. Germline CDR1 is MNHEY and CDR2 is SMNVEV (reference sequence). CDR3 length: 11 amino acids.

This clone was seen a few times. The DNA for the CDR3 is TGTGCCAGCAGTTTATCCAATGGGCCTATTAATGAAAAACTGTTTTTT. Translated, it gives CASSLSNGPINEKLFF. The chain employs TRBV28 and TRBJ1-4, with no clear D. This CDR3 is built from 16 residues. The germline V gene encodes CDR1 MDHEN and CDR2 SYDVKM. The V end lost 1 base, the J end lost 4 bases, and 13 bases lay between the germline ends.

The chain uses TRBV6-1 and TRBJ2-6; perhaps TRBD1 as D (6 bases). This CDR3 has 15 residues. Germline assignment: CDR1 MNHNS and CDR2 SASEGT. Between the trimmed V and J ends, which lost 1 base and 2 bases, there was a span of 6 bases. The DNA of the CDR3 is TGTGCCAGCAGTGAAGAGGGGGCTGGGGCCAACGTCCTGACTTTC. Protein sequence: CASSEEGAGANVLTF.

The rearrangement links TRBV10-2 to TRBJ1-5; 7 positions match TRBD1. The V gene end was trimmed by 11 bases and the J gene end by 3 bases; junction bases not matched to a gene: 16. This CDR3 spans 16 amino acids. The V gene's germline CDR1 is WSHSY and CDR2 SAAADI. CDR3 in DNA: TGCGCCGGCGGCGGAGGGGGCTCTCGAGACAATCAGCCCCAGCATTTT. Amino acids: CAGGGGGSRDNQPQHF.